This T cell receptor (beta chain) was observed in a study of blood T cell repertoires in COVID-19. Study information: Sources were T cells, B-cell-depleted T cells, or PBMCs; the material itself was cDNA or gDNA.

Original processing notes: It was from reference gene primer amplification that nucleated cell counts were estimated. Assay: immunoSEQ multiplex PCR; the TCRdb copy retains only in-frame clones and omits some. V, J and clone size are taken as reported in that table, and D and trimming were inferred from the DNA itself. The sample includes 180,000 or so clones, around 87% of them seen just once. Trimming shortened V by 0 bases and J by 0 bases, and 15 bases separated the two germline ends. This CDR3 is 17 amino acids long. CDR1 GTSNPN and CDR2 SVGIG come from the germline V gene (reference sequence). The receptor was isolated from a man aged 18-30 years with acute or convalescent COVID-19. Sequencing used peripheral blood. The chain recombines TRBV30 with TRBJ2-1; D perhaps matches TRBD2 (7 bases). The CDR3 DNA is TGTGCCTGGAGTGTTGGTGCGGGGGCCAGCTCCTACAATGAGCAGTTCTTC. Its protein product is CAWSVGAGASSYNEQFF.